The next 3 T cell receptor beta chains were all read from a single sample in a study of post-analysis software for immune sequencing data. Study-wide findings and caveats: Roughly 5 TRBV segments, TRBV5-6, TRBV5-1 and TRBV20-1 among them, were found more frequent in patients than controls.

The antigens of these receptors remain unknown. Presence of unique molecular identifiers characterized the TCR beta cDNA libraries. One entry per CDR3 protein, called by TCRdb with MiXCR from the PCR reads. The sample yields roughly 870,000 distinct CDR3 sequences, around 53% seen once. Sample: blood. The source is a girl between 10 and 17 years old with multiple sclerosis.

The V gene is TRBV20-1, the J gene TRBJ2-5; tentative D call: TRBD2 (6 bases). With 6 bases removed from V and 2 bases from J, the gap between germline ends came to 16 bases. The CDR3 totals 14 residues. Per germline, CDR1 DFQATT and CDR2 SNEGSKA (reference sequence). This chain's CDR3 is CSAAKSGVQETQYF. The CDR3 DNA reads as TGCAGTGCAGCGAAGTCGGGGGTACAAGAGACCCAGTACTTC.

V and J are TRBV7-9 and TRBJ1-2, with 7 bases fitting TRBD1. The CDR3 runs 13 residues. The germline CDR1 and CDR2 sequences are SEHNR and FQNEAQ (reference sequence). V lost 2 bases, J lost 7 bases, and 4 bases stayed unmatched. The CDR3 DNA follows: TGTGCCAGCAGCTTACCGACAGGGTTTGGCTACACCTTC. Its protein is CASSLPTGFGYTF.

The J gene is TRBJ2-7, the V gene TRBV20-1; the match to TRBD1 covers 12 bases. Near its end, the DNA agrees better with TRBJ2-4, so the J call may be wrong. Germline V gene lookup returns CDR1 DFQATT and CDR2 SNEGSKA (reference sequence). The CDR3 is 14 amino acids. The CDR3 DNA follows: TGCAGTGCAGGGGACAGGGGGCGTATAAACATTCAGTACTTC. The encoded protein is CSAGDRGRINIQYF.